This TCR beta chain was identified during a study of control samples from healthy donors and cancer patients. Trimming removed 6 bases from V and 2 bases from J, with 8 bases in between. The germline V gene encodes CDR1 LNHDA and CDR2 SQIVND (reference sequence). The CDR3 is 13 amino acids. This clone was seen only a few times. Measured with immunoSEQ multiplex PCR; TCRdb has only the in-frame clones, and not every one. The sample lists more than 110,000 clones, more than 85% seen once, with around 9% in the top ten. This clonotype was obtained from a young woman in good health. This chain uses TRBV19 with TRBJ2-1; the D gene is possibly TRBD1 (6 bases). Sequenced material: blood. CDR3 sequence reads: CASRNRAYNEQFF. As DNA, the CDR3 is TGTGCCAGTAGGAACAGGGCCTACAATGAGCAGTTCTTC. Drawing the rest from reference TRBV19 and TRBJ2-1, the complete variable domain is DGGITQSPKYLFRKEGQNVTLSCEQNLNHDAMYWYRQDPGQGLRLIYYSQIVNDFQKGDIAEGYSVSREKKESFPLTVTSAQKNPTAFYLCASRNRAYNEQFFGPGTRLTVL.